This record concerns one T cell receptor beta chain sequence. Its target is not known. Clones were sequenced by immunoSEQ multiplex PCR, and TCRdb holds only the in-frame ones, with some missing. This table has roughly 2,000,000 clones, about 93% appearing once. Only CD45RO-negative cells positively selected for CCR7 counted as naive CD8 cells, so terminally differentiated effector memory CD45RA+ cells were excluded. Those who donated, Caucasian adults without exception, all lived in Nashville, Tennessee. Germline V gene data show CDR1 as LGHNA and CDR2 as YSLEER. The CDR3 loop spans 13 amino acids. The V end was cut by 4 bases, the J end by 2 bases, with 9 bases between. The record originates from a study of shared clonotypes between healthy human individuals. Overall study results and limits: Few donors restricted represented genetic and exposure-history diversity. With a few donors compared, around 5% of naive CD4 clonotypes were shared.

The source is a young man in good health. Some clones in this sample may be carry-over from other donors' samples. Sequenced material: naive CD8+ T cells from PBMCs. The chain has TRBV4-3 and TRBJ2-7; D is possibly TRBD1 (6 bases). The CDR3 spells CASSPGTTYEQYF. CDR3 bases: TGCGCCAGCAGCCCCGGGACAACCTACGAGCAGTACTTC.